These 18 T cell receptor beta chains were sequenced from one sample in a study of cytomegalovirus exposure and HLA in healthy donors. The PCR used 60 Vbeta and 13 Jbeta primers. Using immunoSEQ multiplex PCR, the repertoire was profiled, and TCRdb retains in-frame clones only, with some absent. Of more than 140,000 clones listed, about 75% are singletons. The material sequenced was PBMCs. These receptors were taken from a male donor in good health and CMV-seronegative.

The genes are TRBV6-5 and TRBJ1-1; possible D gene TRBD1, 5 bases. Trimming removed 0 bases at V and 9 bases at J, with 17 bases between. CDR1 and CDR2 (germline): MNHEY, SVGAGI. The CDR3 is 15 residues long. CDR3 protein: CASSYSDLGREKAFF. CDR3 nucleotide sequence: TGTGCCAGCAGTTACTCCGATCTGGGGCGGGAGAAAGCTTTCTTT.

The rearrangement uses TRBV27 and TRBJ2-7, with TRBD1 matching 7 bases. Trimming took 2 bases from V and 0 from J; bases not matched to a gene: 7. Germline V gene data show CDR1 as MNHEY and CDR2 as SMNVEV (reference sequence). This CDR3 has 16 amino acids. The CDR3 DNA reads TGTGCCAGCAGTTTAAACGACAGGGCCCACTCCTACGAGCAGTACTTC. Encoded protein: CASSLNDRAHSYEQYF.

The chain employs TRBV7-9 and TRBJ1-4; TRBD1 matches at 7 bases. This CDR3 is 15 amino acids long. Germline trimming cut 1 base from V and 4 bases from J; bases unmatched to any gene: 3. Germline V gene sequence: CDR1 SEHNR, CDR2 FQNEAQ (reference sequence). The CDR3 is CASSLVAGGNEKLFF. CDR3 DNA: TGTGCCAGCAGCTTAGTTGCAGGGGGTAATGAAAAACTGTTTTTT. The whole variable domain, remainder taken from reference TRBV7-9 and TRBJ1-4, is DTGVSQNPRHKITKRGQNVTFRCDPISEHNRLYWYRQTLGQGPEFLTYFQNEAQLEKSRLLSDRFSAERPKGSFSTLEIQRTEQGDSAMYLCASSLVAGGNEKLFFGSGTQLSVL.

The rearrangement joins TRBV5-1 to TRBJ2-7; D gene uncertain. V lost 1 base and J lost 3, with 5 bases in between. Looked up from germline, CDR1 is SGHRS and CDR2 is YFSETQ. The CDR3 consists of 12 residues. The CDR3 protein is CASSLQRYEQYF. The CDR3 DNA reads TGCGCCAGCAGCTTGCAGCGCTACGAGCAGTACTTC.

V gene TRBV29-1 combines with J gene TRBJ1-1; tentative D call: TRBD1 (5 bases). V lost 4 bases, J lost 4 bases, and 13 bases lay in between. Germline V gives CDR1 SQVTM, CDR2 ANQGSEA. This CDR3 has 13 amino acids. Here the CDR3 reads CSVAGLGFTEAFF. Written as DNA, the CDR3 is TGCAGCGTTGCAGGGCTGGGGTTCACTGAAGCTTTCTTT.

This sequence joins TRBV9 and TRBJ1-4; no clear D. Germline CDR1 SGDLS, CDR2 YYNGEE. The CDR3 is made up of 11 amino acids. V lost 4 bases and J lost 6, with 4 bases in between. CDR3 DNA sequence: TGTGCCAGCAGCCCCTATGAAAAACTGTTTTTT. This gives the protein CASSPYEKLFF.

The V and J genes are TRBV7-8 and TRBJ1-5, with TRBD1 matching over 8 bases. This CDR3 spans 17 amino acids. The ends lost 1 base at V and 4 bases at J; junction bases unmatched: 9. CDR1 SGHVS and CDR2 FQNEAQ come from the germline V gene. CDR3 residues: CASSLVDRGGQNQPQHF. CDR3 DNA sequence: TGTGCCAGCAGCTTAGTCGACAGGGGTGGGCAAAATCAGCCCCAGCATTTT. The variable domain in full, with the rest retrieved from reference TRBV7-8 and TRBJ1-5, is GAGVSQSPRYKVAKRGQDVALRCDPISGHVSLFWYQQALGQGPEFLTYFQNEAQLDKSGLPSDRFFAERPEGSVSTLKIQRTQQEDSAVYLCASSLVDRGGQNQPQHFGDGTRLSIL.

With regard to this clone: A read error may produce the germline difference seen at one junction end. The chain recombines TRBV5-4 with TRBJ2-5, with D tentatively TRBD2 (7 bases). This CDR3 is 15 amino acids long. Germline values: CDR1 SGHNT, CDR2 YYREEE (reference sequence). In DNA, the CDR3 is TGCGCCAGCAGCCAAGATAGGGGGGGGCAAGAGACCCAGTACTTC. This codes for CASSQDRGGQETQYF.

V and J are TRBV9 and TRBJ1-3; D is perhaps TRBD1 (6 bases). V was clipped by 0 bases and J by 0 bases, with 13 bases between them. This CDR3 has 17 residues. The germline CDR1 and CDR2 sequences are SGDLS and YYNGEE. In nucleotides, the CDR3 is TGTGCCAGCAGCGTAGGAGGCACAGGGAGCTCTGGAAACACCATATATTTT. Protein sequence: CASSVGGTGSSGNTIYF.

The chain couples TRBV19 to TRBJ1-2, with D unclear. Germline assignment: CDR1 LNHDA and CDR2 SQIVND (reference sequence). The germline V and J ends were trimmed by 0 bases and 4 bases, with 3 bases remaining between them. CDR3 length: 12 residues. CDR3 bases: TGTGCCAGTAGTATAGAGGCCTATGGCTACACCTTC. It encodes CASSIEAYGYTF.

The CDR3 coding sequence is TGTGCCAGCAGTCATCCGGGACTAGAGACCCAGTACTTC. It codes for CASSHPGLETQYF. The gene calls are TRBV25-1 and TRBJ2-5; tentatively, D is TRBD2 (6 bases). V was shortened by 5 bases and J by 4 bases, with 11 bases between the two germline ends. The CDR3 extends over 13 amino acids. The germline V gene encodes CDR1 MGHDK and CDR2 SYGVNS. Looking up the rest from reference TRBV25-1 and TRBJ2-5 gives the full variable domain: EADIYQTPRYLVIGTGKKITLECSQTMGHDKMYWYQQDPGMELHLIHYSYGVNSTEKGDLSSESTVSRIRTEHFPLTLESARPSHTSQYLCASSHPGLETQYFGPGTRLLVL.

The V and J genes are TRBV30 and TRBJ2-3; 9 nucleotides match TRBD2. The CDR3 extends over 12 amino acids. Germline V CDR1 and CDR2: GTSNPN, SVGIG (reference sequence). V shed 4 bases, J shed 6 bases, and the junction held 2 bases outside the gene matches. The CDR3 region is CAWTSGADTQYF. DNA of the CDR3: TGTGCCTGGACTAGCGGGGCCGATACGCAGTATTTT.

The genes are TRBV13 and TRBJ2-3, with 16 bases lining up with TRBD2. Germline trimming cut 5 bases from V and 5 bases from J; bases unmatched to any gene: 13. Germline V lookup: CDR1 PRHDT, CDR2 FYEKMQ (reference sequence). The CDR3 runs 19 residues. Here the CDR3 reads CASSASGTSGGASGDTQYF. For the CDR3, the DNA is TGTGCCAGCAGCGCTAGTGGGACTAGCGGGGGGGCCAGTGGAGATACGCAGTATTTT.

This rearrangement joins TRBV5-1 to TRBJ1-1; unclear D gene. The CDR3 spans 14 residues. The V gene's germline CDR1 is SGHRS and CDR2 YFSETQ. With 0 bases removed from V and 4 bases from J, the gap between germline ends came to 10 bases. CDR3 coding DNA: TGCGCCAGCAGCTTGGTAGTAAGTCCCACTGAAGCTTTCTTT. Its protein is CASSLVVSPTEAFF.

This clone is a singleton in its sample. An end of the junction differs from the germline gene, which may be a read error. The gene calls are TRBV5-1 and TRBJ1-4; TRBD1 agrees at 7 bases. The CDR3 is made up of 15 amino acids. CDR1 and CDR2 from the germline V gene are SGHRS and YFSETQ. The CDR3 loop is CANSRDSQPNEKLFF. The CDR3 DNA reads TGCGCCAACAGCCGGGACAGTCAACCTAATGAAAAACTGTTTTTT.

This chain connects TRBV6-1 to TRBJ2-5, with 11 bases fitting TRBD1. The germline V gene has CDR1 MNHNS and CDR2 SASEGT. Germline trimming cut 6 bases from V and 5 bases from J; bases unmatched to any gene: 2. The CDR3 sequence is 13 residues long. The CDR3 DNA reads TGTGCCAGCAGGGACAGGGGGCGCGAGACCCAGTACTTC. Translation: CASRDRGRETQYF.

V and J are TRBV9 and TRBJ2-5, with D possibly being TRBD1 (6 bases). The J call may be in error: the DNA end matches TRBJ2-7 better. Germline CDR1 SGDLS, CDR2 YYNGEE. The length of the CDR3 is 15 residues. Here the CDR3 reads CASSVEQGSLYEQYF. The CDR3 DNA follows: TGTGCCAGCAGCGTAGAACAGGGCTCCCTCTACGAGCAGTACTTC.

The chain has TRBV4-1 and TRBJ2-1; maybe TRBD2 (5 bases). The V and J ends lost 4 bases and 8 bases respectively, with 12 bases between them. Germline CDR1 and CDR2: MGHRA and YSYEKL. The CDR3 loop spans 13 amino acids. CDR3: CASSRGSLDEQFF. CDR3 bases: TGCGCCAGCAGCCGAGGGTCCTTGGATGAGCAGTTCTTC.